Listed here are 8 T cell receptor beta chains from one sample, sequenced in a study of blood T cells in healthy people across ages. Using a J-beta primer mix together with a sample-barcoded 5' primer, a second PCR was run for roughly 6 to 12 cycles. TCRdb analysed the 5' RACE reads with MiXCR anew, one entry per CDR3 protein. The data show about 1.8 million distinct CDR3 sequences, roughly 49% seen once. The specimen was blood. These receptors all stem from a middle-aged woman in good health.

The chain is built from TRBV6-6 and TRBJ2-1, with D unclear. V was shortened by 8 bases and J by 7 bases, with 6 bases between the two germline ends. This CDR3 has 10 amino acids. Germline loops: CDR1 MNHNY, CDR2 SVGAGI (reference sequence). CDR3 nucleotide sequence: TGTGCCAGCGGGAAGAATGAGCAGTTCTTC. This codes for CASGKNEQFF.

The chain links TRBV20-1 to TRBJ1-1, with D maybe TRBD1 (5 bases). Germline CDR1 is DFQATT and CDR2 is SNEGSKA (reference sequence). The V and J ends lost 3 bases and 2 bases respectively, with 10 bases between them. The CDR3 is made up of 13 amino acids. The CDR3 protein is CSASQGLNTEAFF. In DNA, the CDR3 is TGCAGTGCTAGCCAGGGACTAAACACTGAAGCTTTCTTT.

The CDR3 DNA sequence: TGCGCCAGCAGCCAAGAGATTGGCAGGGGCGCCAAAAACATTCAGTACTTC. Encoded protein: CASSQEIGRGAKNIQYF. The chain has TRBV4-3 and TRBJ2-4; D might be TRBD1 (6 bases). This CDR3 comprises 17 residues. Trimming shortened V by 0 bases and J by 1 base, and 13 bases separated the two germline ends. Germline CDR1 is LGHNA and CDR2 is YSLEER.

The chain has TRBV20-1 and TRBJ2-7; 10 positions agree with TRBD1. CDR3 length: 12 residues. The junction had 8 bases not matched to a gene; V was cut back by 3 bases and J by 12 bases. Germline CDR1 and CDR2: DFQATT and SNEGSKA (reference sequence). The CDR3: CSASWRQGAAYF. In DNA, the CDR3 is TGCAGTGCTAGTTGGAGACAGGGGGCCGCGTACTTC.

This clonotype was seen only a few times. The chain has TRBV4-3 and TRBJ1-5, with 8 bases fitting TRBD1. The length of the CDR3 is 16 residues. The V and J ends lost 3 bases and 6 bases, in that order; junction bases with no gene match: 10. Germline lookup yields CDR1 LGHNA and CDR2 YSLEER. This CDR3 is CASSHDRGQGSQPQHF. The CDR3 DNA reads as TGCGCCAGCAGCCACGACCGAGGACAGGGAAGTCAGCCCCAGCATTTT.

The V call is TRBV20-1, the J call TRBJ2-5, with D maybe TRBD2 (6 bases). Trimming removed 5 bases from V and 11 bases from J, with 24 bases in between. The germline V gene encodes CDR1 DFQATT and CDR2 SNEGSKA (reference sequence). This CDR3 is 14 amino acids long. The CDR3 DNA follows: TGCAGTGCTGTGGGACTCACCGGGTCCAATGAGCAGTACTTC. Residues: CSAVGLTGSNEQYF.

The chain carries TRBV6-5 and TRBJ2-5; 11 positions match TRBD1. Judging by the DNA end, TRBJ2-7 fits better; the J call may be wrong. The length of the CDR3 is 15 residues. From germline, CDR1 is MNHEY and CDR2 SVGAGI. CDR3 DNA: TGTGCCACCAGCTTAGAGTGGACAGGGGGCAACGAGCAGTACTTC. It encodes CATSLEWTGGNEQYF.

The CDR3 nucleotides read TGCAGTGCTTCCCGACAGGCAGGCAGCAATCAGCCCCAGCATTTT. This encodes CSASRQAGSNQPQHF. The V call is TRBV20-1, the J call TRBJ1-5, with D perhaps TRBD1 (6 bases). Trimming took 5 bases from V and 1 from J, leaving 15 bases between them. The CDR3 is made up of 15 amino acids. Per germline, CDR1 DFQATT and CDR2 SNEGSKA (reference sequence).